This TCR beta chain came from a study of blood T cell repertoires in COVID-19. The CDR3 length is 18 residues. Trimming cost V 0 bases and J 6 bases; bases outside gene matches: 8. Per the germline V gene, CDR1 is SGHNT and CDR2 is YYREEE (reference sequence). TCRdb's copy holds only in-frame clones and misses some; the assay was immunoSEQ multiplex PCR. The table has about 52,000 clones, around 82% seen once. This TCR was sampled from a woman of 80 years or more with COVID-19, enrolled during active disease. The specimen was peripheral blood. This chain uses TRBV5-4 with TRBJ2-1, with 14 nucleotides matching TRBD2. The CDR3: CASSLGLAGGWGGNEQFF. Written as DNA, the CDR3 is TGTGCCAGCAGCTTGGGACTAGCGGGAGGGTGGGGAGGCAATGAGCAGTTCTTC. The variable domain in full, with the rest retrieved from reference TRBV5-4 and TRBJ2-1, is ETGVTQSPTHLIKTRGQQVTLRCSSQSGHNTVSWYQQALGQGPQFIFQYYREEENGRGNFPPRFSGLQFPNYSSELNVNALELDDSALYLCASSLGLAGGWGGNEQFFGPGTRLTVL.